Each of the 11 T cell receptor beta chains below was sequenced from the same sample in a study of shared clonotypes between healthy human individuals. The assay was immunoSEQ multiplex PCR, and TCRdb's table has in-frame clones only and misses some. The sample includes roughly 2.1 million clones, approximately 94% seen only once; the top ten take 1.5% to 2%. Terminally differentiated effector memory CD45RA+ cells were excluded from the naive CD8 cells, which were CD45RO-negative and positively selected for CCR7. Sequenced: naive CD8+ T cells from PBMCs. The receptor source for this set is a man aged 18 to 30 in good health. Some clones in this sample may be carry-over from other donors' samples.

The rearrangement links TRBV11-2 to TRBJ2-5; D might be TRBD1 (5 bases). The germline V gene encodes CDR1 SGHAT and CDR2 FQNNGV. Between the trimmed V and J ends, which lost 5 bases and 5 bases, there was a span of 21 bases. The CDR3 has 16 amino acids. The CDR3 nucleotides are TGTGCCAGCAGCACGATCGGACACCTAGGTCGGGAGACCCAGTACTTC. Protein product: CASSTIGHLGRETQYF.

The rearrangement joins TRBV27 to TRBJ2-7; D possibly corresponds to TRBD2 (6 bases). This CDR3 spans 14 amino acids. The V and J ends lost 6 bases and 2 bases respectively, with 14 bases between them. Germline V gene lookup returns CDR1 MNHEY and CDR2 SMNVEV (reference sequence). The CDR3 protein is CASSQMEGPYEQYF. The CDR3 nucleotides read TGTGCCAGCAGCCAGATGGAGGGACCCTACGAGCAGTACTTC.

This clone appeared once. The gene calls are TRBV11-2 and TRBJ2-7, with 8 bases identical to TRBD2. After removal of 4 bases from V and 4 bases from J, the junction contained 6 bases not matched to a gene. The CDR3 totals 14 residues. Germline-derived CDR1 and CDR2 are SGHAT and FQNNGV. CDR3 coding DNA: TGTGCCAGCAGCTCCCGGGAGGGCCTGTACGAGCAGTACTTC. Translation gives CASSSREGLYEQYF. Drawing the rest from reference TRBV11-2 and TRBJ2-7, the complete variable domain is EAGVAQSPRYKIIEKRQSVAFWCNPISGHATLYWYQQILGQGPKLLIQFQNNGVVDDSQLPKDRFSAERLKGVDSTLKIQPAKLEDSAVYLCASSSREGLYEQYFGPGTRLTVT.

This clone was picked up one time. This chain connects TRBV5-1 to TRBJ2-7; D not certain. V lost 2 bases, J lost 2 bases, and 8 bases lay in between. The germline CDR1 and CDR2 sequences are SGHRS and YFSETQ. The CDR3 covers 13 residues. In nucleotides, the CDR3 is TGCGCCAGCAGCTTTGCCCCGACCTACGAGCAGTACTTC. Its protein product is CASSFAPTYEQYF.

The J gene is TRBJ2-3, the V gene TRBV2; D is unresolved. The CDR3 has 13 amino acids. Germline CDR1 is SNHLY and CDR2 is FYNNEI. V was trimmed by 9 bases and J by 2 bases, leaving 12 bases between them. The CDR3 loop is CASHTPNTDTQYF. The CDR3 DNA reads TGTGCCAGTCACACCCCGAACACAGATACGCAGTATTTT.

The V and J genes are TRBV27 and TRBJ2-5, with unresolved D. Germline CDR1 and CDR2: MNHEY and SMNVEV (reference sequence). With 0 bases removed from V and 1 base from J, the gap between germline ends came to 12 bases. The CDR3 is 16 residues long. The CDR3, as DNA: TGTGCCAGCAGTTTATCGCCCTTAGTGGGCCAAGAGACCCAGTACTTC. Translating gives CASSLSPLVGQETQYF.

On this clone itself: The sample holds other DNA sequences that translate to the same CDR3. The chain uses TRBV6-6 and TRBJ1-1; D is unclear. With 2 bases removed from V and 5 bases from J, the gap between germline ends came to 6 bases. CDR3 length: 12 amino acids. Germline V gene sequence: CDR1 MNHNY, CDR2 SVGAGI (reference sequence). The CDR3 spells CASSYGVTEAFF. CDR3 nucleotide sequence: TGTGCCAGCAGTTACGGGGTAACTGAAGCTTTCTTT.

The rearrangement joins TRBV6-1 to TRBJ2-1; a possible D gene is TRBD1 (8 bases). Germline CDR1 reads MNHNS; CDR2 reads SASEGT. CDR3 length: 15 amino acids. V was shortened by 6 bases and J by 2 bases, with 14 bases between the two germline ends. The CDR3 region has the DNA TGTGCCAGCAGCGACACAGGGGGGGCCTACAATGAGCAGTTCTTC. This gives the protein CASSDTGGAYNEQFF.

The genes are TRBV7-6 and TRBJ2-5; TRBD1 matches at 8 bases. The germline V gene encodes CDR1 SGHVS and CDR2 FNYEAQ. This CDR3 has 15 amino acids. The ends lost 5 bases at V and 4 bases at J; junction bases unmatched: 9. The CDR3 here is CASSTFGQGRETQYF. Here the CDR3 DNA reads TGTGCCAGCAGCACCTTCGGACAGGGACGAGAGACCCAGTACTTC.

V gene TRBV6-5 combines with J gene TRBJ2-7, with unresolved D. The CDR3 has 14 residues. The V end lost 5 bases, the J end lost 2 bases, and 13 bases lay between the germline ends. Germline V gene data show CDR1 as MNHEY and CDR2 as SVGAGI. CDR3 amino acids: CASSDGPTTYEQYF. Here the CDR3 DNA reads TGTGCCAGCAGTGACGGACCGACCACCTACGAGCAGTACTTC.

The chain combines TRBV27 with TRBJ2-7; unclear D gene. V was clipped by 0 bases and J by 1 base, with 13 bases between them. CDR1 is MNHEY and CDR2 is SMNVEV in the germline V gene (reference sequence). The CDR3 totals 16 residues. The CDR3 loop reads CASSLSGSLLSYEQYF. In DNA, the CDR3 is TGTGCCAGCAGTTTATCGGGCAGCCTTTTGTCCTACGAGCAGTACTTC.